This TCR beta chain was captured in a study of blood T cells in healthy people across ages. General study findings and limits: The diversity estimates, figures obtained from one million T cells, were considered underestimates. Aged donors had fewer naive CD4+ cells and lower diversity than long-lived donors.

A few counts support this clonotype. Antigen unknown. A second PCR of about 6 to 11 cycles used a sample-barcoded 5' primer and a J-beta primer mix. One entry per CDR3 protein, called by TCRdb with MiXCR from the 5' RACE reads. The table shows about 1,500,000 distinct CDR3 sequences, with 40% to 50% occurring only once. Trimming stripped 6 bases from V and 0 bases from J, with 16 bases between. CDR3 size: 16 residues. This sequence was found in a woman under 30 in good health. Sequenced material: blood. The genes are TRBV12-3 or TRBV12-4 and TRBJ2-3; D might be TRBD2 (5 bases). This chain's CDR3 is CASSLSLASSTDTQYF. DNA of the CDR3: TGTGCCAGCAGCCTGTCCCTAGCATCTAGCACAGATACGCAGTATTTT.